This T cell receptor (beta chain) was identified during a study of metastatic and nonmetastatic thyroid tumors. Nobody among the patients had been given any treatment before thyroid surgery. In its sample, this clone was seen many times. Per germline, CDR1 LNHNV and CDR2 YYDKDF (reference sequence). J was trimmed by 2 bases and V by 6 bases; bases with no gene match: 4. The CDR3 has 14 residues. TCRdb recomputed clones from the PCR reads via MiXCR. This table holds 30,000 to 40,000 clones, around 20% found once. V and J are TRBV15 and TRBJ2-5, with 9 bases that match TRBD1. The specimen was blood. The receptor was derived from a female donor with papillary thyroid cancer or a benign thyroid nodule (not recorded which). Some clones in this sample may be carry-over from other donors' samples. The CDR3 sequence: CATRNRGPQETQYF. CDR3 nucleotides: TGTGCCACCAGAAACAGGGGGCCTCAAGAGACCCAGTACTTC.